Included here is one TCR beta chain sequence, with context. Some clones are missing from TCRdb's copy, which holds only in-frame ones; the method was immunoSEQ multiplex PCR. Among hundreds of thousands of clones listed, nearly 90% were seen once. This entry comes from a study of blood T cell repertoires in COVID-19. The germline V gene has CDR1 SGHVS and CDR2 FQNEAQ. This CDR3 is 14 amino acids long. Trimming left V 5 bases short and J 3 bases short, with 11 bases between. Sequenced: peripheral blood. This TCR was recovered from a human donor in a cohort sampled during active COVID-19. The gene calls are TRBV7-8 and TRBJ2-1; possibly TRBD2 for D (6 bases). This chain's CDR3 is CASSAGTVYNEQFF. CDR3 bases: TGTGCCAGCAGCGCAGGGACTGTCTACAATGAGCAGTTCTTC.